Below, 21 T cell receptor beta chains from the same sample are listed, as sequenced in a study of CD8 T cells in ankylosing spondylitis. General study findings and limits: Fewer than ten highly homologous variants made up a TCR beta motif, and this motif appeared characteristic of ankylosing spondylitis blood.

Each CDR3 protein gets one entry after TCRdb re-called the 5' RACE reads with MiXCR. The table includes roughly 90,000 distinct CDR3 sequences, about 9% detected once. Their antigens are not known. Sequenced: blood, either unsorted or a sorted T cell fraction (not recorded which). The receptors were sampled from a male donor with ankylosing spondylitis.

The table lists this clonotype with a few counts. This chain joins TRBV2 and TRBJ2-1; D remains ambiguous. Germline CDR1 is SNHLY and CDR2 is FYNNEI. The CDR3 is 13 amino acids. V lost 3 bases, J lost 9 bases, and 12 bases lay in between. CDR3 residues: CASSDSAVLEQFF. The CDR3, as DNA: TGTGCCAGCAGTGACTCGGCAGTGCTTGAGCAGTTCTTC.

There are many counts of this clonotype. The V and J genes are TRBV5-1 and TRBJ1-1; no reliable D call. The V gene lost 7 bases and the J gene lost 6 bases, with 10 bases spanning the gap. Germline lookup yields CDR1 SGHRS and CDR2 YFSETQ. The CDR3 totals 11 residues. The CDR3 is CASLDGPEAFF. The DNA for the CDR3 is TGCGCCAGCTTGGACGGCCCTGAAGCTTTCTTT.

This chain joins TRBV27 and TRBJ1-1; 9 bases are shared with TRBD1. The CDR3 has 13 amino acids. V dropped 2 bases and J dropped 10; count of bases not matched to a gene: 5. Germline CDR1 reads MNHEY; CDR2 reads SMNVEV (reference sequence). The CDR3 protein is CASSLGTGFIAFF. CDR3 DNA: TGTGCCAGCAGTTTAGGGACAGGGTTTATAGCTTTCTTT.

This clonotype has a handful of counts. V gene TRBV28 combines with J gene TRBJ2-5; D gene ambiguous. From germline, CDR1 is MDHEN and CDR2 SYDVKM. With 3 bases removed from V and 3 bases from J, the gap between germline ends came to 8 bases. This CDR3 has 13 amino acids. CDR3 amino acids: CASSLSTEETQYF. The CDR3 region has the DNA TGTGCCAGCAGTTTGAGCACCGAAGAGACCCAGTACTTC.

This rearrangement joins TRBV5-4 to TRBJ2-2, with 7 positions matching TRBD1. The CDR3 has 15 residues. V was clipped by 4 bases and J by 4 bases; unmatched bases: 7. Germline loops: CDR1 SGHNT, CDR2 YYREEE (reference sequence). CDR3 loop: CASSAGTAFTGELFF. CDR3 nucleotides: TGTGCCAGCAGCGCCGGGACAGCCTTCACCGGGGAGCTGTTTTTT.

This clonotype was picked up many times. This rearrangement joins TRBV20-1 to TRBJ2-7, with 8 positions matching TRBD2. This CDR3 is 15 amino acids long. Germline-derived CDR1 and CDR2 are DFQATT and SNEGSKA (reference sequence). The ends lost 2 bases at V and 3 bases at J; junction bases unmatched: 9. CDR3 residues: CSARPREGLSYEQYF. In DNA, the CDR3 is TGCAGTGCTAGACCCCGGGAGGGCTTAAGCTACGAGCAGTACTTC.

This clonotype was picked up many times. The chain combines TRBV11-2 with TRBJ2-1, with D perhaps matching TRBD2 (5 bases). The germline V gene has CDR1 SGHAT and CDR2 FQNNGV. V was clipped by 5 bases and J by 0 bases, with 14 bases between them. This CDR3 is built from 16 residues. The CDR3 loop is CASSPRLGSSYNEQFF. The CDR3 coding sequence is TGTGCCAGCAGCCCGAGACTGGGGAGCTCCTACAATGAGCAGTTCTTC.

This clonotype turned up a few times. The chain recombines TRBV27 with TRBJ1-5; D gene ambiguous. This CDR3 is 15 amino acids long. Germline-derived CDR1 and CDR2 are MNHEY and SMNVEV (reference sequence). Trimming removed 0 bases from V and 4 bases from J, with 10 bases in between. Written as DNA, the CDR3 is TGTGCCAGCAGTTTATCGATCGGAGGGAATCAGCCCCAGCATTTT. Translating it yields CASSLSIGGNQPQHF.

This clonotype has a count of ten or more. This chain joins TRBV15 and TRBJ2-3; D possibly corresponds to TRBD2 (6 bases). The CDR3 totals 14 residues. The germline V gene has CDR1 LNHNV and CDR2 YYDKDF (reference sequence). V lost 2 bases to trimming and J lost 13 bases, with 19 bases between them. The CDR3 is CATSRYDGTPGEYF. CDR3 nucleotides: TGTGCCACCAGCAGATATGACGGGACTCCCGGGGAGTATTTT.

This clonotype came up many times. CDR3 sequence: CASSDRPGGLNTEAFF. As DNA, the CDR3 is TGTGCCAGCAGTGATCGTCCAGGGGGATTAAACACTGAAGCTTTCTTT. The chain has TRBV6-2 or TRBV6-3 and TRBJ1-1; 7 bases align to TRBD1. CDR3 length: 16 amino acids. Losses at the gene ends were 5 bases for V and 2 bases for J; bases not matched to a gene: 11. Germline assignment: CDR1 MNHEY and CDR2 SVGEGT.

In this sample, this clonotype turned up a few times. V is TRBV29-1 and J is TRBJ1-1, with 10 bases identical to TRBD1. V lost 7 bases to trimming and J lost 4 bases; unmatched junction nucleotides: 6. Germline assignment: CDR1 SQVTM and CDR2 ANQGSEA. There are 13 residues in the CDR3. CDR3 in amino acids: CSADRGLITEAFF. DNA of the CDR3: TGCAGCGCTGACAGGGGGCTCATCACTGAAGCTTTCTTT.

The genes are TRBV4-1 and TRBJ1-2; weak D call: TRBD1 (6 bases). Trimming took 3 bases from V and 6 from J, leaving 17 bases between them. Germline V lookup: CDR1 MGHRA, CDR2 YSYEKL. CDR3 length: 15 residues. The CDR3 sequence is CASSHTHRAPDGYTF. CDR3 sequence (DNA): TGCGCCAGCAGCCATACCCACAGGGCCCCGGATGGCTACACCTTC.

The sample holds many counts of this clonotype. CDR3 loop: CASSFSVADTQYF. CDR3 sequence (DNA): TGTGCCAGCAGTTTTTCGGTCGCAGATACGCAGTATTTT. The chain carries TRBV12-3 or TRBV12-4 and TRBJ2-3; no clear D. This CDR3 contains 13 residues. V gave up 3 bases and J gave up 4 bases, with 8 bases separating them.

In its sample, this clonotype was seen many times. This chain uses TRBV20-1 with TRBJ2-7; 12 bases line up with TRBD2. The CDR3 is made up of 16 amino acids. Trimming took 0 bases from V and 7 from J; bases not matched to a gene: 10. CDR1 DFQATT and CDR2 SNEGSKA come from the germline V gene (reference sequence). As DNA, the CDR3 is TGCAGTGCTAGAGACCAGTCCGGACTAGCGGGACGGGAGCAGTACTTC. Amino acid sequence: CSARDQSGLAGREQYF.

This clonotype showed up many times. The V gene is TRBV12-3 or TRBV12-4, the J gene TRBJ1-1, with 7 bases aligning to TRBD1. This CDR3 has 14 residues. V was clipped by 10 bases and J by 0 bases; unmatched bases: 8. The CDR3 DNA sequence: TGTGCCACCAGAAGGACAGGTCTGAACACTGAAGCTTTCTTT. This gives the protein CATRRTGLNTEAFF.

This clonotype was picked up a small number of times. The chain is built from TRBV4-1 and TRBJ1-2; a possible D gene is TRBD1 (6 bases). V lost 2 bases, J lost 5 bases, and 21 bases lay in between. CDR3 length: 17 amino acids. Germline CDR1 MGHRA, CDR2 YSYEKL. The chain's CDR3 is CASSQPLYGIRGYGYTF. The CDR3 DNA sequence: TGCGCCAGCAGCCAACCGCTCTACGGTATAAGGGGGTATGGCTACACCTTC.

This clonotype was detected a few times. This rearrangement joins TRBV12-3 or TRBV12-4 to TRBJ2-1, with 12 bases lining up with TRBD2. V lost 8 bases, J lost 4 bases, and 6 bases stayed unmatched. There are 15 residues in the CDR3. The CDR3 region has the DNA TGTGCCAGCGGATGGACTAGCGGGGAATACAATGAGCAGTTCTTC. It translates to CASGWTSGEYNEQFF.

To note about this clonotype: A read error may explain this, as a much larger clone is one base away. The rearrangement uses TRBV5-1 and TRBJ2-3; 10 nucleotides line up with TRBD2. There are 14 residues in the CDR3. Germline V gene data show CDR1 as SGHRS and CDR2 as YFSETQ. V dropped 7 bases and J dropped 4; count of bases not matched to a gene: 6. The CDR3 is CASESAGGPDTQYF. The CDR3 DNA reads as TGCGCCAGCGAGTCAGCGGGAGGGCCAGATACGCAGTATTTT.

In its sample, this clonotype was seen a few times. The rearrangement links TRBV5-6 to TRBJ1-5, with D perhaps TRBD1 (6 bases). Looked up from germline, CDR1 is SGHDT and CDR2 is YYEEEE. The V gene lost 3 bases and the J gene lost 1 base, with 11 bases spanning the gap. This CDR3 region has 15 residues. CDR3 protein: CASSSGDLSNQPQHF. Here the CDR3 DNA reads TGTGCCAGCAGCTCAGGGGATCTGAGCAATCAGCCCCAGCATTTT.

The table lists this clonotype with many counts. The rearrangement uses TRBV9 and TRBJ2-7, with D perhaps matching TRBD1 (5 bases). V was pared by 2 bases and J by 3 bases, with 12 bases between. This CDR3 has 14 amino acids. In germline, CDR1 is SGDLS, CDR2 YYNGEE. This chain's CDR3 is CASSVGRASYEQYF. CDR3 DNA sequence: TGTGCCAGCAGCGTCGGCAGGGCTAGCTACGAGCAGTACTTC.

This clonotype was found a few times. The V call is TRBV3-1, the J call TRBJ2-2, with D unclear. The CDR3 consists of 14 residues. Germline CDR1 LGHDT, CDR2 YNNKEL (reference sequence). Trimming removed 1 base from V and 2 bases from J, with 5 bases in between. In DNA, the CDR3 is TGTGCCAGCAGCCAAGCAGACAACACCGGGGAGCTGTTTTTT. Translated: CASSQADNTGELFF.